This is a list of T cell receptor beta chains from one sample in a study of liver allograft versus peripheral blood T cells. TCRdb analysed the reads with MiXCR anew, one entry per CDR3 protein. The table lists several thousand distinct CDR3 sequences, about 15% of them singletons, with more than 1.1% in the top ten. These receptors originate from a human patient who had a liver transplant. A subset of T cells may come from the graft donor. The CDR3 runs from the conserved cysteine through the conserved F or W. Fields, in order: CDR3 DNA, CDR3 protein, D gene, clone size, J gene, V gene. The D gene is left open where the match is weak. Only some rows state a clone size, as once, few, many or a class for expanded clones.

TGTGCCAGCAGCTCAACAGGGGTTGACTACACCTTC | CASSSTGVDYTF | TRBD1 | - | TRBJ1-2 | TRBV11-2
TGTGCCAGCGAGTCCGGACAGGGGAATTATGGCTACACCTTC | CASESGQGNYGYTF | TRBD1 | many | TRBJ1-2 | TRBV28
TGTGCCAGCAGTCCGTGGGGACAGGGGAACACCGGGGAGCTGTTTTTT | CASSPWGQGNTGELFF | TRBD1 | few | TRBJ2-2 | TRBV6-2/TRBV6-3
TGCAGTGCAAGGGGGCTGCTCGGTAGCAATCAGCCCCAGCATTTT | CSARGLLGSNQPQHF | TRBD1 | - | TRBJ1-5 | TRBV20-1
TGTGCCAGCAGGGCCAGCTTCTCCTATAATTCACCCCTCCACTTT | CASRASFSYNSPLHF | - | few | TRBJ1-6 | TRBV3-1
TGTGCCAGCAGCTCTGTGGCAGGGGAAGAAAAACTGTTTTTT | CASSSVAGEEKLFF | - | medium-sized | TRBJ1-4 | TRBV7-9
TGTGCCAGCAGGTCCTCGGGATACACTGAAGCTTTCTTT | CASRSSGYTEAFF | - | medium-sized | TRBJ1-1 | TRBV6-1
TGTGCCAGCAGTTACTCGGGGAACACAGATACGCAGTATTTT | CASSYSGNTDTQYF | - | - | TRBJ2-3 | TRBV6-5
TGCAGTGCCCGAGGACAGTCCAATCAGCCCCAGCATTTT | CSARGQSNQPQHF | - | many | TRBJ1-5 | TRBV20-1
TGTGCCAGCAGAGCGGACAGGGACGCCGGGGAGCTGTTTTTT | CASRADRDAGELFF | TRBD1 | - | TRBJ2-2 | TRBV2
TGTGCCAGCAGTTTTGTCCAGGGTTACGAGCAGTACTTC | CASSFVQGYEQYF | - | - | TRBJ2-7 | TRBV12-3/TRBV12-4
TGTGCCAGCATCGGGGATTTATATAATTCACCCCTCCACTTT | CASIGDLYNSPLHF | - | medium-sized | TRBJ1-6 | TRBV6-1
TGCAGTGCTAGCGGACAGGGTAATCAGCCCCAGCATTTT | CSASGQGNQPQHF | TRBD1 | many | TRBJ1-5 | TRBV20-1
TGTGCCAGCAGACTAGCGGGGGGCCACGAGCAGTACTTC | CASRLAGGHEQYF | TRBD2 | - | TRBJ2-7 | TRBV3-1
TGTGCCAGCAGTTTCTCTGGCTTACGTGGCTACACCTTC | CASSFSGLRGYTF | - | few | TRBJ1-2 | TRBV12-3/TRBV12-4
TGTGCCAGCAGAGCCTTAGGGGGTAACACTGAAGCTTTCTTT | CASRALGGNTEAFF | - | - | TRBJ1-1 | TRBV2
TGTGCCACCAGCAGAGATCGCGGACGGAAGATAAATGGCTACACCTTC | CATSRDRGRKINGYTF | - | medium-sized | TRBJ1-2 | TRBV15
TGTGCCAGCAGTAAGCATGGACAGGGGTTCTACGAGCAGTACTTC | CASSKHGQGFYEQYF | TRBD1 | medium-sized | TRBJ2-7 | TRBV27
TGTGCCAGCACCGATATTACGGGTCATGAAGCTTTCTTT | CASTDITGHEAFF | - | medium-sized | TRBJ1-1 | TRBV6-1
TGTGCCACCCAGGGTTTTGGTGAAGCTTTCTTT | CATQGFGEAFF | - | few | TRBJ1-1 | TRBV27
TGTGCCAGCAGCTACTCCTATTCAACTAATGAAAAACTGTTTTTT | CASSYSYSTNEKLFF | - | medium-sized | TRBJ1-4 | TRBV6-5
TGTGCCAGCAGCTTAGGGGGTACCTATAATTCACCCCTCCACTTT | CASSLGGTYNSPLHF | - | many | TRBJ1-6 | TRBV7-2
TGTGCCAGCAGTTCTGGGACAGGCCTTCTATCTGGCTACACCTTC | CASSSGTGLLSGYTF | TRBD1 | medium-sized | TRBJ1-2 | TRBV28
TGTGCCAGCAGTCCCTCGGGGGGGACAAATCAGCCCCAGCATTTT | CASSPSGGTNQPQHF | - | many | TRBJ1-5 | TRBV6-5
TGTGCCAGCAGCCCCAGGACTAGCATGGTGTATGAGCAGTTCTTC | CASSPRTSMVYEQFF | TRBD2 | - | TRBJ2-1 | TRBV5-6